This T cell receptor beta chain was found in a study of cytomegalovirus exposure and HLA in healthy donors. Study-wide results and caveats: The classifier, whose performance was assessed in both the original and validation cohorts, reportedly diagnosed cytomegalovirus status with high specificity and sensitivity. That first-cohort TCR clusters tended to co-occur in the 90 to 150 validation repertoires was found in a later analysis.

The V gene's germline CDR1 is MDHEN and CDR2 SYDVKM. The CDR3 consists of 16 residues. Trimming took 2 bases from V and 4 from J; bases not matched to a gene: 10. Donors came from a validation cohort of 95 to 150 subjects, distinct from the first 666-subject cohort. Concerning this clone: Antigen: not known.

This table comes from immunoSEQ multiplex PCR, and its TCRdb copy is limited to in-frame clones, with some not included. The table lists 70,000 to 80,000 clones, 90% to 95% of them singletons. The TCR was taken from a woman younger than 30 in good health and CMV-seropositive. What was sequenced was PBMCs. The rearrangement links TRBV28 to TRBJ2-7; 8 bases map to TRBD2. The CDR3 loop reads CASSLRAGGFIYEQYF. The CDR3 region has the DNA TGTGCCAGCAGTTTACGGGCGGGAGGCTTTATATACGAGCAGTACTTC.